The clone carrying this TCR beta chain was seen only a few times. What it binds is not known. TCRB transcripts that were expressed got sequenced, as all of the isolated RNA had been reverse transcribed. Using immunoSEQ multiplex PCR, the repertoire was profiled, and TCRdb retains in-frame clones only, with some absent. This sample carries a few hundred thousand clones, about 15% of them seen once, and the ten largest clones take 0.03% to 0.04%. The data are from a study of beta chain features in type 1 diabetes. Germline V gives CDR1 LGHNA, CDR2 YSLEER. J lost 5 bases, V lost 2 bases, and 3 bases had no gene match. CDR3 length: 14 amino acids. Sorted CD4+ subsets: naive, central memory, regulatory, stem cell-like memory (CD45RO/CCR7/CD25/CD127/CD95/CD27 panel). Study-level results: When cDNA is sequenced, cells with high TCR expression could be over-represented. Any HLA-type effect on TCRB rearrangement remained unresolved here.

V is TRBV4-3 and J is TRBJ2-3; 8 nucleotides line up with TRBD1. The clonotype was recovered from a man aged 25-45 years in good health. Sample: naive CD4+ T cells from blood. CDR3 sequence (DNA): TGCGCCAGCAGCCAAACCGACAGGGGAGATACGCAGTATTTT. It translates to CASSQTDRGDTQYF.